These T cell receptor beta chains were read from a single sample in a study of blood T cell repertoires in COVID-19. Produced via immunoSEQ multiplex PCR; TCRdb's table is partial and in-frame only. The table lists tens of thousands of clones, approximately 85% of them singletons, with around 29% in the top ten. Sequencing was performed on peripheral blood. These receptors came from a human donor in a cohort sampled during active COVID-19. The conserved cysteine and the conserved F or W are not part of the CDR3 here.

J | length | V | CDR3
TRBJ1-2 | 13 | TRBV2 | ASSFGQGTNYGYT
TRBJ2-5 | 14 | TRBV7-2 | ASSGSRDRGLETQY
TRBJ2-7 | 13 | TRBV5-1 | ASSLAGTSVHEQY
TRBJ1-1 | 10 | TRBV5-1 | ASSSGGIEAF
TRBJ2-1 | 13 | TRBV6-5 | ASDLTSGGRNEQF
TRBJ2-7 | 13 | TRBV9 | ASSIAGDSLYEQY
TRBJ2-3 | 12 | TRBV2 | ASLQGLAGDTQY
TRBJ1-1 | 13 | TRBV10-3 | AIAGQGPMNTEAF
TRBJ2-2 | 14 | TRBV30 | AWSAFKDSYTGELF
TRBJ2-6 | 14 | TRBV2 | ASSLDTGAGANVLT
TRBJ1-1 | 12 | TRBV3-1/TRBV3-2 | ASSRQGSGTEAF
TRBJ1-2 | 12 | TRBV4-1 | ASSPVGQKKGYT
TRBJ1-5 | 10 | TRBV6-5 | ASSSQNQPQH
TRBJ2-1 | 11 | TRBV6-5 | ASRRSSYNEQF
TRBJ2-1 | 12 | TRBV9 | ASSSLGGPNEQF
TRBJ1-1 | 13 | TRBV18 | ASSSRTGRNTEAF
TRBJ1-3 | 12 | TRBV6-5 | ATTRGYSGNTIY
TRBJ2-2 | 14 | TRBV3-1/TRBV3-2 | ASSHPLAGVTGELF
TRBJ1-1 | 14 | TRBV9 | ASSLGPGQAYTEAF
TRBJ2-2 | 16 | TRBV7-8 | ASSLVSVQAGRPGELF
TRBJ1-2 | 14 | TRBV11-2 | ASSLEGTGHLPGYT
TRBJ1-2 | 12 | TRBV19 | ASSMGQGNYGYT
TRBJ2-5 | 13 | TRBV5-5 | ASTYTGTSGETQY
TRBJ2-3 | 13 | TRBV9 | ASSVADGGLATQY
TRBJ1-1 | 11 | TRBV6-2/TRBV6-3 | ASSWGVRAEAF
TRBJ1-6 | 15 | TRBV19 | ASLAVPWGGPNSPLH
TRBJ2-2 | 9 | TRBV29-1 | SAQNTGELF
TRBJ2-1 | 13 | TRBV11-3 | ASSFGGSSYNEQF
TRBJ2-3 | 12 | TRBV5-1 | ASSLYRGGDTQY
TRBJ2-1 | 10 | TRBV14 | ASSHSGNEQF
TRBJ1-6 | 10 | TRBV9 | ASSDPGAPLH
TRBJ1-2 | 12 | TRBV27 | ASSFSGQGYGYT
TRBJ1-2 | 13 | TRBV7-3 | ASSQAGRKGYGYT
TRBJ1-4 | 11 | TRBV10-3 | AITGGGGEKLF
TRBJ2-2 | 17 | TRBV9 | ASSFPRGSGGAGTGELF
TRBJ2-1 | 12 | TRBV9 | ASSTSGFYNEQF
TRBJ2-7 | 11 | TRBV3-1/TRBV3-2 | ASSRDLSYEQY
TRBJ2-1 | 14 | TRBV2 | ASRGGTSGGANEQF
TRBJ1-4 | 13 | TRBV12-5 | ASVPRQQIYEKLF
TRBJ2-5 | 13 | TRBV29-1 | SVEASGGWQETQY
TRBJ1-2 | 9 | TRBV2 | ASNQNYGYT
TRBJ2-7 | 14 | TRBV21-1 | ASSKGQPLGLSEQY
TRBJ1-4 | 12 | TRBV19 | ASSGDSGNEKLF
TRBJ2-5 | 13 | TRBV4-1 | ASSINRGPQETQY